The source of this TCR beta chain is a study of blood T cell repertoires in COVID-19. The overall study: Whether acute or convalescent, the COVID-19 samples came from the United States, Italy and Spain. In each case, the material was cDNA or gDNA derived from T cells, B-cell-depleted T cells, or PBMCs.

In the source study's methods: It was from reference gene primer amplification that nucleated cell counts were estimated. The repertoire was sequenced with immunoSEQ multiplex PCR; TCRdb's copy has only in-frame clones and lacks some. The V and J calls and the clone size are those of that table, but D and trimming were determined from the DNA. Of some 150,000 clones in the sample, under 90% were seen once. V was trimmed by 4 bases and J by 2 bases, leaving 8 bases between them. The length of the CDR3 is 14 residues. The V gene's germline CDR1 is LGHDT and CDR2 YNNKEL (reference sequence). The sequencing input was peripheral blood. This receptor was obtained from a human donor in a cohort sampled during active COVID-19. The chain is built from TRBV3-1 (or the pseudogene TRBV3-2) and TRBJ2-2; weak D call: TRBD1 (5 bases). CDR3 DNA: TGTGCCAGCAGCCCCCAGGGAAACACCGGGGAGCTGTTTTTT. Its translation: CASSPQGNTGELFF.